This T cell receptor beta chain was sequenced during a study of blood T cells in healthy people across ages. General study points: Naive T cell percentage by flow cytometry tracked strongly with beta diversity.

CDR1 is SGHTA and CDR2 is FQGNSA in the germline V gene. This CDR3 is 14 amino acids long. This clonotype was detected many times. Its antigen remains unidentified. The junction differs from germline at one of its ends, possibly a read error. Alongside a J-beta primer mix, a sample-barcoded 5' primer served in a second PCR lasting about 7 to 12 cycles. Individual samples furnished no less than 3 million CDR3-containing paired-end reads apiece. TCRdb fed the 5' RACE reads into MiXCR, producing one record per CDR3 protein. The table includes over 1.5 million distinct CDR3 sequences, around 50% detected once.

The source is a woman in her thirties or forties in good health. Sequencing was done on a sample of blood. The chain links TRBV7-2 to TRBJ2-5; D possibly matches TRBD1 or TRBD2 (6 bases each). DNA of the CDR3: TGTGCCAGCAGTTTAGGGGGGCTGGGAGAGACCCAGTACTTC. This gives the protein CASSLGGLGETQYF.